Each of the 17 T cell receptor beta chains below was sequenced from the same sample in a study of blood T cell repertoires in COVID-19. Here immunoSEQ multiplex PCR was the method, and the copy in TCRdb shows in-frame clones only, minus some. The table shows around 220,000 clones, with 90% occurring only once. Sequencing was done on a sample of PBMCs or T cells enriched from blood (not recorded which). These receptors were taken from a man in his thirties or forties who had been exposed to COVID-19.

The genes are TRBV7-6 and TRBJ2-5; no clear D gene. This CDR3 contains 14 residues. V gave up 2 bases and J gave up 5 bases, with 12 bases separating them. CDR1 is SGHVS, CDR2 FNYEAQ, per germline. The CDR3 reads CASSLSEVPETQYF. Here the CDR3 DNA reads TGTGCCAGCAGCTTATCTGAGGTTCCGGAGACCCAGTACTTC.

V is TRBV5-1 and J is TRBJ1-4; 10 bases fit TRBD1. CDR3 length: 16 residues. Germline V gives CDR1 SGHRS, CDR2 YFSETQ. V gave up 6 bases and J gave up 3 bases; unmatched junction bases: 8. CDR3 nucleotides: TGCGCCAGCAAGGAGGACAGGGGGTCAGCTAATGAAAAACTGTTTTTT. Translation gives CASKEDRGSANEKLFF.

J is TRBJ2-7 and V is TRBV7-9; D perhaps matches TRBD1 (5 bases). This CDR3 contains 12 residues. CDR1 is SEHNR and CDR2 is FQNEAQ in the germline V gene (reference sequence). The V end lost 4 bases, the J end lost 5 bases, and 9 bases lay between the germline ends. The DNA of the CDR3 is TGTGCCAGCAGCTCAACCAGGGACGAGCAGTACTTC. Residues: CASSSTRDEQYF.

The table lists this clone with a count of one. This chain connects TRBV30 to TRBJ1-2; no clear D. Germline V gene lookup returns CDR1 GTSNPN and CDR2 SVGIG (reference sequence). Trimming cost V 4 bases and J 4 bases, with 13 bases left between them. The CDR3 is 13 amino acids. This chain's CDR3 is CAWNTPPPYGYTF. The CDR3 DNA reads as TGTGCCTGGAATACACCTCCGCCCTATGGCTACACCTTC.

The CDR3 DNA reads TGTGCCAGCAGCCTAGGGGGAGTCGGTGAAGCTTTCTTT. It encodes CASSLGGVGEAFF. The V and J genes are TRBV11-2 and TRBJ1-1, with D maybe TRBD1 (6 bases). Germline V CDR1 and CDR2: SGHAT, FQNNGV. Trimming took off 5 bases at V and 7 bases at J, with 14 bases between the two ends. The CDR3 spans 13 residues.

Here the CDR3 DNA reads TGTGCCAGCTGCAGGACAGGAGCTAACACAGATACGCAGTATTTT. As protein: CASCRTGANTDTQYF. The V call is TRBV18, the J call TRBJ2-3, with TRBD1 matching over 7 bases. Germline trimming cut 7 bases from V and 2 bases from J; bases unmatched to any gene: 9. Germline V gene data show CDR1 as KGHSH and CDR2 as LQKENI. The CDR3 loop spans 15 amino acids.

The genes are TRBV29-1 and TRBJ2-2; the D gene is possibly TRBD1 (5 bases). The CDR3 covers 13 residues. V lost 4 bases, J lost 0 bases, and 6 bases lay in between. The germline gives CDR1 SQVTM, CDR2 ANQGSEA. The CDR3 sequence is CSVGQTNTGELFF. The CDR3 DNA sequence: TGCAGCGTTGGACAGACGAACACCGGGGAGCTGTTTTTT.

V gene TRBV4-1 combines with J gene TRBJ1-1, with TRBD1 matching over 8 bases. The CDR3 consists of 13 residues. V was clipped by 3 bases and J by 9 bases; unmatched bases: 6. Germline V gene sequence: CDR1 MGHRA, CDR2 YSYEKL. The CDR3 DNA is TGCGCCAGCAGCCAGATAGGGGACAGGAAAGCTTTCTTT. Residues: CASSQIGDRKAFF.

The chain combines TRBV12-3 or TRBV12-4 with TRBJ1-2; D is uncertain. This CDR3 has 13 amino acids. V lost 4 bases and J lost 4, with 10 bases in between. The CDR3 coding sequence is TGTGCCAGCAGTTCATCGAGACTCTATGGCTACACCTTC. Translation gives CASSSSRLYGYTF.

The J gene is TRBJ1-6, the V gene TRBV6-1; 9 nucleotides agree with TRBD1. Trimming at V came to 0 bases and at J to 7 bases, leaving 4 bases not matched to a gene. The CDR3 sequence is 16 residues long. The germline V gene encodes CDR1 MNHNS and CDR2 SASEGT. The CDR3 loop is CASSEALGQGNSPLHF. DNA of the CDR3: TGTGCCAGCAGTGAAGCGCTGGGACAGGGAAATTCACCCCTCCACTTT.

The genes are TRBV5-1 and TRBJ1-1; the D gene is possibly TRBD1 (5 bases). Trimming took 3 bases from V and 10 from J, leaving 13 bases between them. The CDR3 has 12 residues. CDR1 and CDR2 from the germline V gene are SGHRS and YFSETQ. The CDR3 DNA follows: TGCGCCAGCAGCTCCGCGGGGGAGAGAGCTTTCTTT. Its translation is CASSSAGERAFF.

The chain uses TRBV19 and TRBJ2-1, with 11 bases aligning to TRBD2. The germline gives CDR1 LNHDA, CDR2 SQIVND (reference sequence). V lost 9 bases and J lost 4; bases outside the gene matches: 8. This CDR3 has 15 residues. CDR3 sequence: CASDTSGGLYNEQFF. The CDR3 DNA sequence: TGTGCCAGCGATACTAGCGGGGGCCTGTACAATGAGCAGTTCTTC.

The chain links TRBV9 to TRBJ2-5, with TRBD1 identical over 8 bases. V lost 2 bases and J lost 5; bases outside the gene matches: 8. Germline V CDR1 and CDR2: SGDLS, YYNGEE. CDR3 size: 15 residues. CDR3 amino acids: CASSVKVTGVETQYF. CDR3 coding DNA: TGTGCCAGCAGCGTTAAGGTGACAGGGGTCGAGACCCAGTACTTC.

V is TRBV3-1 (or the pseudogene TRBV3-2) and J is TRBJ1-4, with 8 bases matching TRBD1. From germline, CDR1 is LGHDT and CDR2 YNNKEL (reference sequence). This CDR3 is built from 15 residues. V gave up 3 bases and J gave up 4 bases; unmatched junction bases: 4. The CDR3 region is CASSQGTGDNEKLFF. The CDR3 nucleotides read TGTGCCAGCAGCCAGGGGACAGGCGATAATGAAAAACTGTTTTTT.

The V and J genes are TRBV7-2 and TRBJ1-1; D is possibly TRBD1 (5 bases). Germline CDR1 reads SGHTA; CDR2 reads FQGNSA. V dropped 2 bases and J dropped 8 bases, with 15 bases sitting between them. The CDR3 is 14 amino acids. The CDR3 loop reads CASSLTSIAGEAFF. CDR3 sequence (DNA): TGTGCCAGCAGCTTAACTTCTATCGCAGGGGAAGCTTTCTTT.

This chain joins TRBV3-1 (or the pseudogene TRBV3-2) and TRBJ2-1; D perhaps matches TRBD1 (6 bases). Germline CDR1 and CDR2: LGHDT and YNNKEL (reference sequence). The CDR3 loop spans 14 amino acids. V lost 1 base to trimming and J lost 6 bases, with 10 bases between them. CDR3 DNA: TGTGCCAGCAGCCAAGCAGGGGTGGTCAATGAGCAGTTCTTC. Protein sequence: CASSQAGVVNEQFF.

J is TRBJ2-7 and V is TRBV21-1; the table's D call, TRBD2, was not checked against the DNA. TRBV21-1 is annotated as a pseudogene. The CDR3 is 13 amino acids. The CDR3 region has the DNA TGTGCCAGCAGCCGCGAGGAGTCCTACGAGCAGTACTTC. The encoded protein is CASSREESYEQYF.